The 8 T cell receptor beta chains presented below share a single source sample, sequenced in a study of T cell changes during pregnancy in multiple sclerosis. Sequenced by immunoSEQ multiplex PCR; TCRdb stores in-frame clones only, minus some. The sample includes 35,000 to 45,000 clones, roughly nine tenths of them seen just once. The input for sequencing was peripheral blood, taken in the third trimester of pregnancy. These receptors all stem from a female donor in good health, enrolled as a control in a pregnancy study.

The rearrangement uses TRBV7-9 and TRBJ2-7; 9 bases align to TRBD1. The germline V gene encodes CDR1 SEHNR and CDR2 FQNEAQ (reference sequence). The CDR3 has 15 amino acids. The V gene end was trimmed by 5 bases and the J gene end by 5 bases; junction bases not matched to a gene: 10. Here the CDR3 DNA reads TGTGCCAGCAGCCGAGTAGGGACAGGGTTCCACGAGCAGTACTTC. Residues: CASSRVGTGFHEQYF.

Written as DNA, the CDR3 is TGTGCCAGCAGCTTAACAGCCGCCTACGAGCAGTACTTC. This encodes CASSLTAAYEQYF. V gene TRBV11-2 combines with J gene TRBJ2-7; D uncertain. Germline V gene sequence: CDR1 SGHAT, CDR2 FQNNGV. This CDR3 contains 13 residues. The V end lost 2 bases, the J end lost 2 bases, and 7 bases lay between the germline ends. Using reference TRBV11-2 and TRBJ2-7 for the parts outside the CDR3, the full variable domain is EAGVAQSPRYKIIEKRQSVAFWCNPISGHATLYWYQQILGQGPKLLIQFQNNGVVDDSQLPKDRFSAERLKGVDSTLKIQPAKLEDSAVYLCASSLTAAYEQYFGPGTRLTVT.

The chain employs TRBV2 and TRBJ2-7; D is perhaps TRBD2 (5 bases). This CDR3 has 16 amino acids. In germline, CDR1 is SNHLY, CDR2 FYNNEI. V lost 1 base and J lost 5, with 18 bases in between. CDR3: CASSEGPIALSDEQYF. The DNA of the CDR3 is TGTGCCAGCAGTGAAGGGCCGATAGCGCTTTCGGACGAGCAGTACTTC.

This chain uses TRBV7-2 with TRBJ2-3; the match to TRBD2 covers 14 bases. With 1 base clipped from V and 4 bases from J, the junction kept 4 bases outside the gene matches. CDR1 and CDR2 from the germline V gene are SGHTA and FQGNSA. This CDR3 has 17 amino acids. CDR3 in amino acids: CASSLGLAGGHPDTQYF. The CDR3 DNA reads TGTGCCAGCAGCTTAGGACTAGCGGGGGGGCATCCAGATACGCAGTATTTT.

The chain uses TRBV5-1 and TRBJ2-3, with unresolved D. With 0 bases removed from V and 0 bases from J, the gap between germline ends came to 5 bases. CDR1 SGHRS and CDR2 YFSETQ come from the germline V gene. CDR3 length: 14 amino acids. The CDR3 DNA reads TGCGCCAGCAGCTTGGTTGGCAGCACAGATACGCAGTATTTT. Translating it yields CASSLVGSTDTQYF.

CDR3 nucleotide sequence: TGTGCCAGCAGTCCCCGGGACATGAGCTCCTACGAGCAGTACTTC. Translated, it gives CASSPRDMSSYEQYF. This chain joins TRBV6-6 and TRBJ2-7; maybe TRBD1 (6 bases). The ends were cut back, 5 bases at V and 0 bases at J, with 14 bases in the middle. This CDR3 comprises 15 residues. Germline V lookup: CDR1 MNHNY, CDR2 SVGAGI (reference sequence).

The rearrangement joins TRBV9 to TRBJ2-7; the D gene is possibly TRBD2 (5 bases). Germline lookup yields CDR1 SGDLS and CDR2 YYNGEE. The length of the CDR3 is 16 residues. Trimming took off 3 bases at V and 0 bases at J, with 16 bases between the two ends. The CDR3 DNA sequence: TGTGCCAGCAGCGACCCGGGCGGGCTCCCCTCCTACGAGCAGTACTTC. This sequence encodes CASSDPGGLPSYEQYF.

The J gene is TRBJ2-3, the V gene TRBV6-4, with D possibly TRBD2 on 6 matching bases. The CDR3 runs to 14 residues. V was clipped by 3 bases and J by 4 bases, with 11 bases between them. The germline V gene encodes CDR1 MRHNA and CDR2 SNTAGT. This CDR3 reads CASSELSGADTQYF. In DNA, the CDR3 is TGTGCCAGCAGTGAATTATCGGGGGCAGATACGCAGTATTTT.